A single sample is the source of the 16 T cell receptor beta chains below, sequenced in a study of control samples from healthy donors and cancer patients. The data were produced by immunoSEQ multiplex PCR, yet TCRdb's version contains in-frame clones alone and is incomplete. The sample shows over 200,000 clones, around 79% of them seen only once. Sequencing input: PBMCs. These receptors were collected from a woman aged 60 to 75 with lung cancer.

The chain couples TRBV13 to TRBJ1-1, with 9 bases identical to TRBD1. V lost 5 bases, J lost 1 base, and 2 bases stayed unmatched. CDR3 size: 14 residues. CDR1 PRHDT and CDR2 FYEKMQ come from the germline V gene (reference sequence). CDR3 sequence: CASSAQGANTEAFF. The CDR3, as DNA: TGTGCCAGCAGCGCACAGGGGGCGAACACTGAAGCTTTCTTT.

The gene calls are TRBV18 and TRBJ2-7, with D hard to call. Germline V gene data show CDR1 as KGHSH and CDR2 as LQKENI. The CDR3 spans 15 residues. V lost 1 base and J 1 base, leaving 11 bases between the germline ends. The CDR3, as DNA: TGTGCCAGCTCACCACGGCTGTATTTGTCCTACGAGCAGTACTTC. Translation: CASSPRLYLSYEQYF.

This clone showed up just once. This chain connects TRBV10-1 to TRBJ1-2; tentatively, D is TRBD1 (5 bases). The germline CDR1 and CDR2 sequences are WNHNN and SYGVQD (reference sequence). V was trimmed by 4 bases and J by 7 bases, leaving 10 bases between them. The CDR3 spans 12 residues. CDR3 DNA sequence: TGCGCCAGCAGTGCCGGGGGTGGTGGCTACACCTTC. Amino acids: CASSAGGGGYTF.

This clone has only one observation. The gene calls are TRBV19 and TRBJ1-1, with D tentatively TRBD1 (6 bases). The CDR3 consists of 12 residues. Trimming took off 10 bases at V and 5 bases at J, with 14 bases between the two ends. CDR1 LNHDA and CDR2 SQIVND come from the germline V gene (reference sequence). The CDR3 here is CATISGVTEAFF. The CDR3 bases are TGTGCCACCATTTCAGGGGTTACTGAAGCTTTCTTT.

The CDR3 region has the DNA TGTGCCAGCAGCTTGGACGCGCTCAATGGCTACACCTTC. Translation gives CASSLDALNGYTF. The chain uses TRBV7-9 and TRBJ1-2; no clear D. Germline V gene lookup returns CDR1 SEHNR and CDR2 FQNEAQ (reference sequence). The CDR3 covers 13 residues. Trimming stripped 3 bases from V and 6 bases from J, with 11 bases between.

The rearrangement uses TRBV24-1 and TRBJ1-2; D remains unclear. The CDR3 length is 12 residues. V dropped 9 bases and J dropped 7 bases, with 14 bases sitting between them. CDR1 and CDR2 from the germline V gene are KGHDR and SFDVKD. The chain's CDR3 is CATLRESSGYTF. The CDR3 DNA reads TGTGCCACCCTAAGGGAGTCAAGTGGCTACACCTTC.

The chain links TRBV5-1 to TRBJ1-5, with 11 bases identical to TRBD1. CDR3 length: 16 amino acids. CDR1 and CDR2 from the germline V gene are SGHRS and YFSETQ. Losses at the gene ends were 4 bases for V and 6 bases for J; bases not matched to a gene: 9. CDR3 coding DNA: TGCGCCAGCAGCCTAGATTCCGGGACAGGGGGTCAGCCCCAGCATTTT. Residues: CASSLDSGTGGQPQHF. Using reference TRBV5-1 and TRBJ1-5 for the parts outside the CDR3, the full variable domain is KAGVTQTPRYLIKTRGQQVTLSCSPISGHRSVSWYQQTPGQGLQFLFEYFSETQRNKGNFPGRFSGRQFSNSRSEMNVSTLELGDSALYLCASSLDSGTGGQPQHFGDGTRLSIL.

The J gene is TRBJ2-7, the V gene TRBV10-2, with D unclear. CDR1 and CDR2 (germline): WSHSY, SAAADI. V was clipped by 2 bases and J by 3 bases, with 14 bases between them. This CDR3 is built from 15 residues. The CDR3, as DNA: TGCGCCAGCAGTGAGCCCTCTAGTGGGGACTACGAGCAGTACTTC. It specifies CASSEPSSGDYEQYF.

The chain combines TRBV24-1 with TRBJ2-2; D ambiguous. The germline gives CDR1 KGHDR, CDR2 SFDVKD. CDR3 length: 14 residues. Trimming cost V 1 base and J 0 bases, with 2 bases left between them. The CDR3 nucleotides are TGTGCCACCAGTGATTTCACGAACACCGGGGAGCTGTTTTTT. Translating it yields CATSDFTNTGELFF.

The table lists this clone with a few counts. The rearrangement links TRBV7-3 to TRBJ2-1; tentative D call: TRBD1 (5 bases). The CDR3 is 15 amino acids. Trimming shortened V by 2 bases and J by 4 bases, and 12 bases separated the two germline ends. Germline loops: CDR1 SGHTA, CDR2 FQGTGA. The CDR3 is CASSLVPSGYNEQFF. The CDR3 nucleotides read TGTGCCAGCAGCTTAGTGCCCTCAGGGTACAATGAGCAGTTCTTC.

The chain links TRBV10-1 to TRBJ1-1, with TRBD1 identical over 7 bases. V gave up 6 bases and J gave up 1 base; unmatched junction bases: 8. This CDR3 spans 15 amino acids. CDR1 WNHNN and CDR2 SYGVQD come from the germline V gene (reference sequence). CDR3 sequence reads: CASSDPGTANTEAFF. The CDR3 region has the DNA TGCGCCAGCAGCGACCCTGGGACAGCGAACACTGAAGCTTTCTTT.

The chain combines TRBV6-5 with TRBJ2-1; 10 nucleotides match TRBD2. The CDR3 is 16 residues long. Germline V gene sequence: CDR1 MNHEY, CDR2 SVGAGI. With 2 bases clipped from V and 9 bases from J, the junction kept 10 bases outside the gene matches. The DNA of the CDR3 is TGTGCCAGCAGTTACGTGGCTAGCGGGAGCTACGGTGAGCAGTTCTTC. It encodes CASSYVASGSYGEQFF.

This rearrangement joins TRBV9 to TRBJ1-4; D call uncertain. CDR3 length equals 15 residues. Germline V gene sequence: CDR1 SGDLS, CDR2 YYNGEE. The V end was cut by 0 bases, the J end by 8 bases, with 14 bases between. CDR3 nucleotide sequence: TGTGCCAGCAGCGTAGGCGGAGGTCCGATGGAAAAACTGTTTTTT. Residues: CASSVGGGPMEKLFF.

The chain has TRBV4-1 and TRBJ2-3, with D maybe TRBD2 (6 bases). The CDR3 sequence is 17 residues long. Trimming stripped 1 base from V and 0 bases from J, with 14 bases between. CDR1 and CDR2 (germline): MGHRA, YSYEKL. The CDR3 sequence: CASSQGPPSVSTDTQYF. CDR3 in DNA: TGCGCCAGCAGCCAAGGGCCCCCTAGCGTAAGCACAGATACGCAGTATTTT.

V usage is TRBV7-8 and J usage is TRBJ2-1; 7 bases are a match to TRBD2. This CDR3 is 15 amino acids long. Germline loops: CDR1 SGHVS, CDR2 FQNEAQ. Trimming took 3 bases from V and 1 from J; bases not matched to a gene: 3. The CDR3 protein is CASSFRGGSYNEQFF. The CDR3 DNA reads TGTGCCAGCAGCTTCCGCGGGGGTTCCTACAATGAGCAGTTCTTC.

J is TRBJ2-5 and V is TRBV5-1; a weak D match, TRBD1 (5 bases). The CDR3 is 14 residues long. Trimming cost V 1 base and J 5 bases, with 12 bases left between them. Germline CDR1 and CDR2: SGHRS and YFSETQ. CDR3 bases: TGCGCCAGCAGCTTGTCCCGACAGAGGGAGACCCAGTACTTC. This gives the protein CASSLSRQRETQYF. Based on the CDR3 plus reference TRBV5-1 and TRBJ2-5, the full variable domain is KAGVTQTPRYLIKTRGQQVTLSCSPISGHRSVSWYQQTPGQGLQFLFEYFSETQRNKGNFPGRFSGRQFSNSRSEMNVSTLELGDSALYLCASSLSRQRETQYFGPGTRLLVL.